A few counts support the clone carrying this T cell receptor beta chain. Its matching antigen is unknown. This sample was included in a study of shared clonotypes between healthy human individuals. The overall study: Contributing individuals were a couple of females and a few males aged 18 to 49. Study-level results: Relative to their counterparts shared across all four donors, non-shared clonotypes exhibited diminished generation probabilities.

Produced via immunoSEQ multiplex PCR; TCRdb's table is partial and in-frame only. The sample holds about 1 million clones, around 74% seen once. Splitting the CD4+ cells yielded a CD45RA+ naive subset and a CD45RA-negative memory subset. The origin of this receptor is a man between 18 and 35 years old in good health. Specimen: memory CD4+ T cells sorted from blood. Documented subset: CD45RA-negative fraction.

CDR3 bases: TGTGCCAGTAGCCGTACCTTACAAACCCCCGATGGCTACACCTTC. Amino acid sequence: CASSRTLQTPDGYTF. The chain employs TRBV19 and TRBJ1-2; D not resolved. This CDR3 is built from 15 residues. Trimming stripped 6 bases from V and 6 bases from J, with 20 bases between. Germline values: CDR1 LNHDA, CDR2 SQIVND (reference sequence).